This T cell receptor beta chain derives from a study of blood T cell repertoires in COVID-19. Study-wide context: Italy, Spain and the United States were the sources of the convalescent and acute COVID-19 samples.

Using immunoSEQ multiplex PCR, the repertoire was profiled, and TCRdb retains in-frame clones only, with some absent. The sample carries some 200,000 clones, approximately 89% recorded once. The CDR3 loop spans 18 amino acids. V was pared by 0 bases and J by 0 bases, with 7 bases of the junction left unmatched. The germline CDR1 and CDR2 sequences are LGHNT and FRNRAP. Material: peripheral blood. The source of this sequence is a woman aged 35 to 49 with acute or convalescent COVID-19. The chain employs TRBV12-5 and TRBJ2-1, with 8 bases lining up with TRBD2. CDR3 coding DNA: TGTGCTAGTGGTTTGGTACAGGACGGGGGGGTCTCCTACAATGAGCAGTTCTTC. Translating it yields CASGLVQDGGVSYNEQFF. The full variable domain, in which reference TRBV12-5 and TRBJ2-1 provide the parts outside the CDR3, is DARVTQTPRHKVTEMGQEVTMRCQPILGHNTVFWYRQTMMQGLELLAYFRNRAPLDDSGMPKDRFSAEMPDATLATLKIQPSEPRDSAVYFCASGLVQDGGVSYNEQFFGPGTRLTVL.